This T cell receptor (beta chain) emerged from a study of T cell responses to AZD1222 COVID-19 vaccine. Study at large: Researchers grouped second doses given at about 4 or about 12 weeks into one pool. Study results and limitations: Baseline seropositivity occurred in only six AZD1222 recipients. Donor demographics were predominantly white British with a female majority; clonal diversity may be underestimated. With dominance at 160-218 and 743-854, vaccine-associated CD4 TCRs spanned spike.

Assay used: immunoSEQ multiplex PCR; TCRdb lists only in-frame clones, some missing. The sample has 140,000 to 150,000 clones; roughly 85% are singletons. This clone was observed a single time. The antigen is not known. With 4 bases removed from V and 3 bases from J, the gap between germline ends came to 5 bases. The CDR3 sequence is 11 residues long. Germline CDR1 and CDR2: DFQATT and SNEGSKA (reference sequence). V gene TRBV20-1 combines with J gene TRBJ2-3; D not certain. The receptor was derived from an adult in good health. The input for sequencing was peripheral blood, taken on day 0 of AZD1222 vaccination. CDR3 sequence reads: CSATGTDTQYF. The CDR3 nucleotides read TGCAGTGCTACAGGAACAGATACGCAGTATTTT.